This entry lists 29 T cell receptor beta chains sequenced from one sample in a study of T cell changes during pregnancy in multiple sclerosis. TCRdb keeps only in-frame clones here, not all; method: immunoSEQ multiplex PCR. The sample comprises tens of thousands of clones, roughly nine tenths of which are singletons, and about 2.8% rests with the top ten. The starting material was peripheral blood, obtained before pregnancy. These receptors were obtained from a female donor with multiple sclerosis, enrolled in a pregnancy study.

This sequence joins TRBV6-4 and TRBJ2-2, with D possibly TRBD2 on 6 matching bases. Germline V gene sequence: CDR1 MRHNA, CDR2 SNTAGT. V shed 0 bases and J shed 2 bases, with 13 bases lying between them. The CDR3 covers 17 residues. The CDR3 nucleotides read TGTGCCAGCAGTGACTCTGGACTACCCATCAACACCGGGGAGCTGTTTTTT. It yields the protein CASSDSGLPINTGELFF.

The rearrangement joins TRBV14 to TRBJ2-7; D is perhaps TRBD1 (5 bases). Germline CDR1 SGHDN, CDR2 FVKESK. CDR3 length: 13 amino acids. The V gene lost 5 bases and the J gene lost 2 bases, with 10 bases spanning the gap. CDR3 in DNA: TGTGCCAGCAGCACGACAGTCGCCTACGAGCAGTACTTC. Protein sequence: CASSTTVAYEQYF.

The DNA of the CDR3 is TGCGCCAGCAGAAGCGACAGTTATGGCTACACCTTC. Encoded protein: CASRSDSYGYTF. The rearrangement links TRBV5-1 to TRBJ1-2, with D perhaps matching TRBD1 (5 bases). Germline CDR1 reads SGHRS; CDR2 reads YFSETQ. The length of the CDR3 is 12 residues. V was trimmed by 5 bases and J by 5 bases, leaving 10 bases between them.

J is TRBJ2-5 and V is TRBV28; D may be TRBD2 (5 bases). The ends were cut back, 5 bases at V and 5 bases at J, with 15 bases in the middle. The CDR3 length is 14 residues. Per the germline V gene, CDR1 is MDHEN and CDR2 is SYDVKM. The CDR3 DNA sequence: TGTGCCAGCAGTGCGGGTGATGTGAGGGAGACCCAGTACTTC. Translation gives CASSAGDVRETQYF. Full variable domain (missing parts from reference TRBV28 and TRBJ2-5): DVKVTQSSRYLVKRTGEKVFLECVQDMDHENMFWYRQDPGLGLRLIYFSYDVKMKEKGDIPEGYSVSREKKERFSLILESASTNQTSMYLCASSAGDVRETQYFGPGTRLLVL.

The V gene is TRBV6-6, the J gene TRBJ1-5; TRBD1 is a possible D gene (6 bases). CDR1 is MNHNY, CDR2 SVGAGI, per germline (reference sequence). This CDR3 is 15 amino acids long. V lost 5 bases, J lost 5 bases, and 16 bases lay in between. DNA of the CDR3: TGTGCCAGCAGTCTGGGGGGGCCCGGCGATCAGCCCCAGCATTTT. Protein: CASSLGGPGDQPQHF.

This clone was counted once. This sequence joins TRBV14 and TRBJ1-3; the match to TRBD1 covers 7 bases. J lost 2 bases, V lost 5 bases, and 3 bases had no gene match. Germline CDR1 reads SGHDN; CDR2 reads FVKESK. The CDR3 runs to 14 residues. The CDR3 protein is CASSEGAAGNTIYF. DNA of the CDR3: TGTGCCAGCAGCGAGGGGGCCGCTGGAAACACCATATATTTT. The full variable domain, its missing parts supplied by reference TRBV14 and TRBJ1-3, is EAGVTQFPSHSVIEKGQTVTLRCDPISGHDNLYWYRRVMGKEIKFLLHFVKESKQDESGMPNNRFLAERTGGTYSTLKVQPAELEDSGVYFCASSEGAAGNTIYFGEGSWLTVV.

This chain uses TRBV27 with TRBJ2-2, with TRBD2 matching 7 bases. J lost 1 base, V lost 3 bases, and 8 bases had no gene match. Germline loops: CDR1 MNHEY, CDR2 SMNVEV (reference sequence). The CDR3 sequence is 17 residues long. CDR3 region: CASSFFGVAGNTGELFF. CDR3 nucleotides: TGTGCCAGCAGTTTCTTCGGGGTAGCGGGGAACACCGGGGAGCTGTTTTTT.

This sequence joins TRBV7-6 and TRBJ2-1; no firm D call. CDR1 is SGHVS, CDR2 FNYEAQ, per germline. The CDR3 length is 15 residues. V dropped 2 bases and J dropped 4 bases, with 12 bases sitting between them. The CDR3: CASSLLIDLYNEQFF. The CDR3 bases are TGTGCCAGCAGCTTATTAATAGATTTGTACAATGAGCAGTTCTTC.

V and J are TRBV28 and TRBJ1-2, with TRBD1 matching over 9 bases. After removal of 3 bases from V and 5 bases from J, the junction contained 10 bases not matched to a gene. The CDR3 length is 16 residues. The germline CDR1 and CDR2 sequences are MDHEN and SYDVKM. Here the CDR3 DNA reads TGTGCCAGCAGTTTTGATAAGACGGGACAGGGATATGGCTACACCTTC. This translates into CASSFDKTGQGYGYTF.

In the case of this clone: Its ends do not fully match the called genes, so a read error is possible. The J gene is TRBJ2-2, the V gene TRBV19, with 9 positions matching TRBD1. The CDR3 is 17 residues long. Germline V CDR1 and CDR2: LNHDA, SQIVND (reference sequence). CDR3 residues: CASSIPTGGAKTGELFF. For the CDR3, the DNA is TGTGCCAGTAGTATCCCCACAGGGGGCGCGAAAACCGGGGAGCTGTTTTTT. The complete variable domain, with remaining parts taken from reference TRBV19 and TRBJ2-2, reads DGGITQSPKYLFRKEGQNVTLSCEQNLNHDAMYWYRQDPGQGLRLIYYSQIVNDFQKGDIAEGYSVSREKKESFPLTVTSAQKNPTAFYLCASSIPTGGAKTGELFFGEGSRLTVL.

CDR3 residues: CASRSGQTMNTEAFF. The CDR3, as DNA: TGTGCCAGCAGATCCGGACAGACCATGAACACTGAAGCTTTCTTT. The V gene is TRBV6-5, the J gene TRBJ1-1, with D tentatively TRBD1 (6 bases). With 6 bases removed from V and 0 bases from J, the gap between germline ends came to 14 bases. The CDR3 loop spans 15 amino acids. Germline V gene lookup returns CDR1 MNHEY and CDR2 SVGAGI.

The genes are TRBV2 and TRBJ1-4; TRBD1 might be the D (5 bases). Looked up from germline, CDR1 is SNHLY and CDR2 is FYNNEI. Trimming cost V 2 bases and J 8 bases, with 15 bases left between them. This CDR3 spans 15 amino acids. For the CDR3, the DNA is TGTGCCAGCAGTGAAATCATGGGGGGTCGAGAAAAACTGTTTTTT. Protein sequence: CASSEIMGGREKLFF.

V usage is TRBV29-1 and J usage is TRBJ2-5; D is possibly TRBD2 (5 bases). CDR1 is SQVTM, CDR2 ANQGSEA, per germline. Trimming removed 4 bases from V and 5 bases from J, with 20 bases in between. There are 15 residues in the CDR3. The CDR3 nucleotides are TGCAGCGTTGTGCCGGACGATCGGGATTGGGAGACCCAGTACTTC. It yields the protein CSVVPDDRDWETQYF.

The chain recombines TRBV27 with TRBJ2-1, with a tentative D call TRBD1 (6 bases). Trimming cost V 3 bases and J 3 bases, with 18 bases left between them. This CDR3 region has 17 residues. The germline CDR1 and CDR2 sequences are MNHEY and SMNVEV (reference sequence). As DNA, the CDR3 is TGTGCCAGCAGTTTTATCCCCGGGACACTTATCTACAATGAGCAGTTCTTC. As protein: CASSFIPGTLIYNEQFF.

The chain uses TRBV4-3 and TRBJ2-5; 13 bases match TRBD2. The CDR3 has 19 residues. Germline-derived CDR1 and CDR2 are LGHNA and YSLEER. The V segment lost 0 bases and the J segment 0 bases; nucleotides outside the gene matches: 7. As DNA, the CDR3 is TGCGCCAGCAGCCAAGAAAGGCGCGGACTAGCGGGAGACCAAGAGACCCAGTACTTC. It is translated as CASSQERRGLAGDQETQYF.

The chain combines TRBV5-6 with TRBJ2-1; possibly TRBD2 for D (5 bases). Germline-derived CDR1 and CDR2 are SGHDT and YYEEEE. V was clipped by 1 base and J by 4 bases, with 15 bases between them. CDR3 length: 16 amino acids. The CDR3 nucleotides read TGTGCCAGCAGCTTGTTCGGAGGCGTATGGTACAATGAGCAGTTCTTC. This encodes CASSLFGGVWYNEQFF. Complete variable domain (other parts from reference TRBV5-6 and TRBJ2-1): DAGVTQSPTHLIKTRGQQVTLRCSPKSGHDTVSWYQQALGQGPQFIFQYYEEEERQRGNFPDRFSGHQFPNYSSELNVNALLLGDSALYLCASSLFGGVWYNEQFFGPGTRLTVL.

The chain joins TRBV7-9 to TRBJ2-1; D ambiguous. CDR1 is SEHNR, CDR2 FQNEAQ, per germline (reference sequence). The CDR3 runs 13 residues. Deletions cut 3 bases from V and 5 bases from J, with 8 bases between. DNA for the CDR3: TGTGCCAGCAGCTTCTCTGAGAACAATGAGCAGTTCTTC. Translating gives CASSFSENNEQFF. Together with reference TRBV7-9 and TRBJ2-1, the CDR3 gives the full variable domain: DTGVSQNPRHKITKRGQNVTFRCDPISEHNRLYWYRQTLGQGPEFLTYFQNEAQLEKSRLLSDRFSAERPKGSFSTLEIQRTEQGDSAMYLCASSFSENNEQFFGPGTRLTVL.

The chain joins TRBV5-6 to TRBJ2-5, with D possibly TRBD1 on 7 matching bases. This CDR3 comprises 15 residues. V was pared by 0 bases and J by 5 bases, with 14 bases between. Germline V lookup: CDR1 SGHDT, CDR2 YYEEEE. CDR3 residues: CASSLEGRGRETQYF. The CDR3 nucleotides read TGTGCCAGCAGCTTGGAGGGCAGGGGGAGGGAGACCCAGTACTTC.

This clone was recorded only once. This chain joins TRBV18 and TRBJ2-5, with D perhaps TRBD1 (5 bases). Trimming cost V 4 bases and J 5 bases, with 17 bases left between them. This CDR3 spans 15 amino acids. From germline, CDR1 is KGHSH and CDR2 LQKENI. The CDR3 reads CASSLVDSGVETQYF. DNA of the CDR3: TGTGCCAGCTCACTAGTAGACAGTGGAGTGGAGACCCAGTACTTC.

The V call is TRBV29-1, the J call TRBJ2-7, with 9 positions matching TRBD2. Per the germline V gene, CDR1 is SQVTM and CDR2 is ANQGSEA. V lost 0 bases to trimming and J lost 4 bases; unmatched junction nucleotides: 7. The CDR3 is made up of 15 amino acids. CDR3 in amino acids: CSVEDRAGGGYEQYF. CDR3 DNA: TGCAGCGTTGAAGATCGAGCGGGGGGCGGTTACGAGCAGTACTTC.

The rearrangement links TRBV6-1 to TRBJ2-5; 7 bases agree with TRBD1. The trim removed 3 bases at V and 4 bases at J, leaving 5 bases unmatched. Germline-derived CDR1 and CDR2 are MNHNS and SASEGT. This CDR3 has 14 amino acids. The chain's CDR3 is CASSDQGDRETQYF. In DNA, the CDR3 is TGTGCCAGCAGTGACCAGGGGGATAGAGAGACCCAGTACTTC.

V and J are TRBV4-2 and TRBJ2-7; the match to TRBD1 covers 9 bases. The trim removed 0 bases at V and 3 bases at J, leaving 3 bases unmatched. Per the germline V gene, CDR1 is LGHNA and CDR2 is YNFKEQ. This CDR3 has 15 amino acids. The CDR3 nucleotides are TGTGCCAGCAGCCAAGAACCGGGACAGGGCTACGAGCAGTACTTC. Translation: CASSQEPGQGYEQYF.

The chain recombines TRBV28 with TRBJ2-1; tentative D call: TRBD2 (5 bases). Deletions cut 6 bases from V and 0 bases from J, with 9 bases between. The CDR3 runs 14 residues. From germline, CDR1 is MDHEN and CDR2 SYDVKM. CDR3: CASRGSGSYNEQFF. The CDR3 DNA is TGTGCCAGCAGGGGGAGTGGCTCCTACAATGAGCAGTTCTTC.

As DNA, the CDR3 is TGTGCCATCAGTGGGACAGTACAAGAGACCCAGTACTTC. Residues: CAISGTVQETQYF. The gene calls are TRBV10-3 and TRBJ2-5, with a possible D match to TRBD1 (6 bases). CDR3 length: 13 amino acids. Trimming removed 4 bases at V and 2 bases at J, with 8 bases between. The germline V gene has CDR1 ENHRY and CDR2 SYGVKD.

This chain links TRBV27 with TRBJ2-7; the D gene is possibly TRBD1 (5 bases). V dropped 2 bases and J dropped 3 bases, with 11 bases sitting between them. Germline V gene data show CDR1 as MNHEY and CDR2 as SMNVEV (reference sequence). This CDR3 has 14 amino acids. CDR3 protein: CASSLTGGIYEQYF. The CDR3 DNA sequence: TGTGCCAGCAGTTTAACAGGCGGAATCTACGAGCAGTACTTC.

This rearrangement joins TRBV19 to TRBJ2-2; 8 nucleotides match TRBD2. The CDR3 consists of 14 residues. With 3 bases clipped from V and 6 bases from J, the junction kept 3 bases outside the gene matches. Looked up from germline, CDR1 is LNHDA and CDR2 is SQIVND (reference sequence). CDR3 residues: CASSIREGPGELFF. CDR3 DNA: TGTGCCAGTAGTATCCGGGAGGGCCCCGGGGAGCTGTTTTTT.

This chain uses TRBV11-1 with TRBJ2-2; 7 nucleotides agree with TRBD1. The CDR3 is made up of 17 amino acids. V was clipped by 6 bases and J by 0 bases; unmatched bases: 10. Germline V gene data show CDR1 as SGHAT and CDR2 as FQDESV (reference sequence). The CDR3 DNA sequence: TGTGCCAGCAGACCTACTCGACAGGGAGCGAACACCGGGGAGCTGTTTTTT. Translated, it gives CASRPTRQGANTGELFF.

V is TRBV29-1 and J is TRBJ2-5, with 7 bases fitting TRBD1. The CDR3 runs to 14 residues. Trimming took 6 bases from V and 5 from J; bases not matched to a gene: 12. Per the germline V gene, CDR1 is SQVTM and CDR2 is ANQGSEA. The CDR3 loop is CSVGTTGLAETQYF. In nucleotides, the CDR3 is TGCAGCGTAGGAACGACAGGGCTCGCGGAGACCCAGTACTTC.

V usage is TRBV9 and J usage is TRBJ2-1, with TRBD2 matching 7 bases. The V segment lost 4 bases and the J segment 2 bases; nucleotides outside the gene matches: 6. In germline, CDR1 is SGDLS, CDR2 YYNGEE. CDR3 size: 15 residues. CDR3 in DNA: TGTGCCAGCAGCCCTAGCGGCCAAACCTACAATGAGCAGTTCTTC. It is translated as CASSPSGQTYNEQFF.